Sequencing of this T cell receptor (beta chain) was carried out in a study of technical replicates of blood from several donors. The junction had 3 bases not matched to a gene; V was cut back by 5 bases and J by 5 bases. The length of the CDR3 is 13 residues. CDR1 is SGHNT and CDR2 is YYREEE in the germline V gene (reference sequence). Generated by immunoSEQ multiplex PCR, the TCRdb table keeps only in-frame clones and is missing some. The sample holds 65,000 to 85,000 clones; 85% to 95% are singletons and the top ten take roughly 0.37%. Sequences were obtained from T cells isolated from PBMCs. The V and J genes are TRBV5-4 and TRBJ2-1; 8 bases are a match to TRBD1. This TCR derives from a human donor in good health. The CDR3 DNA reads TGTGCCAGCAGATGGGACAGGCACAATGAGCAGTTCTTC. It encodes CASRWDRHNEQFF.